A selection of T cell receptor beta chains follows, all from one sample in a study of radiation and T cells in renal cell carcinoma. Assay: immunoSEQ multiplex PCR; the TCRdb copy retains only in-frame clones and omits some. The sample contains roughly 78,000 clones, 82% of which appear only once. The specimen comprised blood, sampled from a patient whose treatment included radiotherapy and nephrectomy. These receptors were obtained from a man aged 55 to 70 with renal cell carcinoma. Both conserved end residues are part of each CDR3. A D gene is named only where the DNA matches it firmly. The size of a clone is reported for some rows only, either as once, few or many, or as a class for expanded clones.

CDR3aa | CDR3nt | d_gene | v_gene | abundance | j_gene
CASSWGFGELFF | TGTGCCAGCAGTTGGGGGTTTGGGGAGCTGTTTTTT | NA | TRBV6-5 | NA | TRBJ2-2
CASSLLRARTSYEQYF | TGCGCCAGCAGCTTGTTGCGTGCGCGGACCTCCTACGAGCAGTACTTC | NA | TRBV5-1 | NA | TRBJ2-7
CASREQGRNEQYF | TGTGCCAGCAGGGAACAGGGCAGGAACGAGCAGTACTTC | NA | TRBV6-5 | NA | TRBJ2-7
CASSLGNEQFF | TGTGCCAGCAGCTTAGGGAATGAGCAGTTCTTC | NA | TRBV7-9 | NA | TRBJ2-1
CASSLAGLAGPGELFF | TGTGCCAGCAGCTTAGCGGGACTAGCGGGGCCCGGGGAGCTGTTTTTT | TRBD2 | TRBV7-2 | NA | TRBJ2-2
CASSYPTRDYEQYF | TGTGCCAGCAGTTACCCCACTAGAGACTACGAGCAGTACTTC | NA | TRBV6-6 | NA | TRBJ2-7
CASSLVRGGNTIYF | TGTGCCAGCAGTTTGGTCCGGGGTGGAAACACCATATATTTT | NA | TRBV28 | few | TRBJ1-3
CASSLVSPGPQWFF | TGTGCCAGCAGCTTGGTTTCGCCGGGTCCCCAGTGGTTCTTC | NA | TRBV5-6 | NA | TRBJ2-1
CAWSAVGPLAGEHEQYF | TGTGCCTGGAGCGCCGTAGGGCCCCTAGCGGGAGAACACGAGCAGTACTTC | TRBD2 | TRBV30 | NA | TRBJ2-7
CASRDTTYEQYF | TGTGCCAGCCGGGACACTACATACGAGCAGTACTTC | NA | TRBV6-7 | NA | TRBJ2-7
CASSPQTGVNTEAFF | TGTGCCAGCAGCCCTCAGACAGGGGTGAACACTGAAGCTTTCTTT | TRBD1 | TRBV27 | NA | TRBJ1-1
CASSLYSSGKGQPQHF | TGTGCCAGCAGTCTCTACTCTTCAGGGAAGGGTCAGCCCCAGCATTTT | NA | TRBV27 | NA | TRBJ1-5
CASSFQGAGETQYF | TGTGCCAGCAGTTTCCAGGGGGCTGGCGAGACCCAGTACTTC | TRBD1 | TRBV27 | NA | TRBJ2-5
CASTYSGVYNEQFF | TGTGCCAGCACCTACAGCGGAGTCTACAATGAGCAGTTCTTC | NA | TRBV6-5 | NA | TRBJ2-1
CASRPRTGNSNQPQHF | TGTGCCAGCAGGCCTCGGACAGGCAATAGCAATCAGCCCCAGCATTTT | TRBD1 | TRBV5-8 | NA | TRBJ1-5
CASSVDYNEQFF | TGTGCCAGCAGCGTAGACTACAATGAGCAGTTCTTC | NA | TRBV9 | few | TRBJ2-1
CASSLTGRTTYEQYF | TGCGCCAGCAGCCTAACCGGTAGGACGACCTACGAGCAGTACTTC | NA | TRBV5-1 | once | TRBJ2-7
CASSQVDSGTYGYTF | TGCGCCAGCAGCCAAGTAGACAGTGGGACCTATGGCTACACCTTC | NA | TRBV4-3 | NA | TRBJ1-2
CASSIYRGGTGELFF | TGTGCCAGTAGTATCTACAGGGGAGGCACCGGGGAGCTGTTTTTT | NA | TRBV19 | NA | TRBJ2-2
CASADRQQFF | TGCGCCAGCGCGGACCGTCAGCAGTTCTTC | NA | TRBV10-2 | many | TRBJ2-1
CAWSVGRRETQYF | TGTGCCTGGAGTGTGGGTCGGCGGGAGACCCAGTACTTC | NA | TRBV30 | NA | TRBJ2-5
CASSLDRRRSSGNTIYF | TGTGCCAGCAGCTTAGACAGGCGAAGGAGCTCTGGAAACACCATATATTTT | NA | TRBV11-2 | NA | TRBJ1-3
CASSLWTGGNEKLFF | TGTGCCAGCTCACTCTGGACAGGGGGAAATGAAAAACTGTTTTTT | TRBD1 | TRBV18 | once | TRBJ1-4
CASSVSHSPDTQYF | TGTGCCAGCAGCGTCTCTCATTCACCAGATACGCAGTATTTT | NA | TRBV9 | NA | TRBJ2-3
CASSFQAGGYEQYF | TGTGCCAGCAGCTTCCAGGCTGGCGGCTACGAGCAGTACTTC | NA | TRBV11-1 | NA | TRBJ2-7
CASSVGRTGTEAFF | TGTGCCAGCAGCGTAGGCAGGACAGGTACTGAAGCTTTCTTT | TRBD1 | TRBV9 | NA | TRBJ1-1
CASSNRRTRGGEAFF | TGTGCCAGCAGTAACCGACGGACTCGCGGCGGGGAAGCTTTCTTT | NA | TRBV6-5 | NA | TRBJ1-1
CASSMGTGSSGELFF | TGTGCCAGTAGTATGGGGACAGGGAGTAGCGGGGAGCTGTTTTTT | TRBD1 | TRBV19 | NA | TRBJ2-2
CASGDLGRADTQYF | TGTGCCAGTGGGGACTTGGGGCGCGCGGATACGCAGTATTTT | NA | TRBV28 | few | TRBJ2-3
CASSPRTEENEKLFF | TGTGCCAGCAGTCCCCGGACGGAAGAGAATGAAAAACTGTTTTTT | NA | TRBV28 | NA | TRBJ1-4
CAISERGGTYNEQFF | TGTGCCATCAGTGAACGGGGGGGAACCTACAATGAGCAGTTCTTC | TRBD2 | TRBV10-3 | NA | TRBJ2-1
CASSLSLAVTPDTQYF | TGTGCCAGCAGTTTATCCCTAGCGGTAACCCCAGATACGCAGTATTTT | TRBD2 | TRBV27 | NA | TRBJ2-3
CSATKGETQYF | TGCAGTGCCACTAAGGGGGAGACCCAGTACTTC | NA | TRBV20-1 | NA | TRBJ2-5
CASSFDGYEQYF | TGTGCCAGCAGTTTCGACGGCTACGAGCAGTACTTC | NA | TRBV27 | NA | TRBJ2-7
CASSVAPAGGETEAFF | TGTGCCAGCAGCGTAGCTCCGGCAGGGGGAGAGACTGAAGCTTTCTTT | TRBD1 | TRBV9 | few | TRBJ1-1
CASRSGLAMRETQYF | TGTGCCAGCAGATCCGGACTAGCGATGCGAGAGACCCAGTACTTC | TRBD2 | TRBV27 | once | TRBJ2-5
CSAGGLGDEGYGYTF | TGCAGCGCCGGGGGTCTTGGGGACGAGGGCTATGGCTACACCTTC | NA | TRBV29-1 | NA | TRBJ1-2
CASKTGSSGNTIYF | TGTGCCAGTAAAACAGGGAGCTCTGGAAACACCATATATTTT | NA | TRBV19 | NA | TRBJ1-3
CASSVTGGTEAFF | TGTGCCAGTAGTGTTACAGGGGGCACTGAAGCTTTCTTT | TRBD1 | TRBV19 | NA | TRBJ1-1
CASSLYVADEQYF | TGTGCCAGCAGCTTATACGTGGCCGACGAGCAGTACTTC | NA | TRBV7-9 | NA | TRBJ2-7
CASSRERGSYEQYF | TGCGCCAGCAGCCGAGAGAGGGGGTCCTACGAGCAGTACTTC | NA | TRBV5-1 | NA | TRBJ2-7
CASSLSVAGNTIYF | TGCGCCAGCAGCTTGTCTGTGGCTGGAAACACCATATATTTT | NA | TRBV5-1 | few | TRBJ1-3
CASSQNGPGGAPYEQYF | TGCGCCAGCAGCCAAAACGGTCCGGGGGGTGCCCCCTACGAGCAGTACTTC | TRBD2 | TRBV4-3 | NA | TRBJ2-7
CAITGDNEQFF | TGTGCCATCACAGGAGACAATGAGCAGTTCTTC | NA | TRBV10-3 | few | TRBJ2-1
CASSAGHSNQPQHF | TGTGCCAGCAGTGCTGGACATAGCAATCAGCCCCAGCATTTT | NA | TRBV2 | few | TRBJ1-5
CASSPGLTENTGELFF | TGTGCCAGCTCACCAGGCCTAACTGAGAACACCGGGGAGCTGTTTTTT | NA | TRBV18 | NA | TRBJ2-2
CASTGQGANEKLFF | TGTGCCAGCACGGGACAGGGGGCTAATGAAAAACTGTTTTTT | TRBD1 | TRBV6-1 | medium-sized | TRBJ1-4
CASSLRPDRSWEAFF | TGTGCCAGTAGTTTGAGGCCGGACAGATCCTGGGAAGCTTTCTTT | NA | TRBV19 | NA | TRBJ1-1
CASSDTPLTGTVNTGELFF | TGTGCCAGCAGTGACACGCCCCTTACCGGGACGGTGAACACCGGGGAGCTGTTTTTT | NA | TRBV6-4 | NA | TRBJ2-2
CASSQGRRGGETQYF | TGCGCCAGCAGCCAAGGTAGGAGGGGCGGAGAGACCCAGTACTTC | NA | TRBV4-1 | NA | TRBJ2-5
CASSLGGFTTGELFF | TGTGCCAGCAGCTTAGGAGGGTTCACGACCGGGGAGCTGTTTTTT | NA | TRBV7-6 | NA | TRBJ2-2
CASSYDNEQYF | TGTGCCAGCAGTTACGACAACGAGCAGTACTTC | NA | TRBV6-5 | NA | TRBJ2-7